This TCR beta chain emerged from a study of blood T cell repertoires in COVID-19. Participants, roughly 18 to 89 years old, spanned approximately 26 US areas. The study counted Cohort 3 donors as recovered given two negative PCRs, clearance, or symptom resolution. This clone was detected only once. Original processing methods: Cell counts per sample came from amplifying reference gene primers. Repertoires were generated with immunoSEQ multiplex PCR, while TCRdb's copy carries only in-frame clones and drops some. Clone size and the V and J calls come from that table; the DNA yielded D and trimming. The sample has 370,000 or so clones, around 87% seen once; the top ten hold 1.3%. V lost 1 base, J lost 4 bases, and 11 bases lay in between. Germline values: CDR1 SGHTA, CDR2 FQGNSA. CDR3 length: 15 amino acids.

The sample comprised PBMCs or T cells enriched from blood (not recorded which). The chain has TRBV7-2 and TRBJ1-5, with D tentatively TRBD1 (5 bases). The clonotype comes from a man younger than 40 who had recovered from COVID-19. The CDR3 coding sequence is TGTGCCAGCAGCTTAGTTGGGGGGGAAAATCAGCCCCAGCATTTT. Protein: CASSLVGGENQPQHF.